Following are 15 T cell receptor beta chains from one sample sequenced in a study of Ad26.COV2.S vaccination and SARS-CoV-2 variants. Treatment reported: around 19 received Ad26.COV2.S at low or high dose, single or two shots; 5 received placebo; per-sample allocation not given. The study sampled participants on day 63 after the first vaccine or placebo injection. Measured with immunoSEQ multiplex PCR; TCRdb has only the in-frame clones, and not every one. Of 430,000 or so clones listed, around 90% are singletons. The specimen comprised peripheral blood, sampled in a trial of Ad26.COV2.S vaccine versus placebo. Source of these receptors: a person aged 18 to 65 who received the Ad26.COV2.S COVID-19 vaccine or a placebo.

The chain recombines TRBV5-4 with TRBJ2-7; D is possibly TRBD1 (5 bases). V was shortened by 0 bases and J by 6 bases, with 16 bases between the two germline ends. Germline V lookup: CDR1 SGHNT, CDR2 YYREEE (reference sequence). CDR3 size: 15 residues. CDR3 in amino acids: CASSLDQGDPAEQYF. CDR3 DNA sequence: TGTGCCAGCAGCTTGGATCAGGGTGATCCCGCCGAGCAGTACTTC.

This clone showed up just a few times. CDR3 residues: CASSSGTYSNQPQHF. DNA for the CDR3: TGTGCCAGCAGTTCCGGGACATATAGCAATCAGCCCCAGCATTTT. This chain uses TRBV6-5 with TRBJ1-5; possibly TRBD1 for D (6 bases). Germline V gene sequence: CDR1 MNHEY, CDR2 SVGAGI. The V end was cut by 4 bases, the J end by 0 bases, with 10 bases between. The CDR3 covers 15 residues.

The chain combines TRBV19 with TRBJ1-1; D ambiguous. This CDR3 is 12 amino acids long. V was clipped by 2 bases and J by 9 bases, with 10 bases between them. Germline lookup yields CDR1 LNHDA and CDR2 SQIVND (reference sequence). The CDR3 region is CASSIRAQKAFF. The CDR3 DNA sequence: TGTGCCAGTAGTATAAGGGCCCAGAAAGCTTTCTTT.

The chain carries TRBV9 and TRBJ2-3; tentative D call: TRBD1 (6 bases). The CDR3 spans 13 residues. V lost 5 bases and J 0 bases, leaving 7 bases between the germline ends. Germline values: CDR1 SGDLS, CDR2 YYNGEE. CDR3 sequence reads: CASRGQSTDTQYF. The CDR3 coding sequence is TGTGCCAGCAGGGGACAAAGCACAGATACGCAGTATTTT.

The chain links TRBV29-1 to TRBJ2-1; D may be TRBD1 (6 bases). This CDR3 contains 14 residues. The germline gives CDR1 SQVTM, CDR2 ANQGSEA. Trimming shortened V by 6 bases and J by 0 bases, and 12 bases separated the two germline ends. The CDR3 nucleotides read TGCAGCGTCAACAGGGAGAGCTCCTACAATGAGCAGTTCTTC. As protein: CSVNRESSYNEQFF.

The chain couples TRBV6-2 or TRBV6-3 to TRBJ2-3; D might be TRBD1 or TRBD2, each matching 5 bases. V gave up 0 bases and J gave up 2 bases, with 15 bases separating them. Germline loops: CDR1 MNHEY, CDR2 SVGEGT. This CDR3 has 17 amino acids. The DNA for the CDR3 is TGTGCCAGCAGTTACTCGGGTCCCGGGACCTTCACAGATACGCAGTATTTT. Translated: CASSYSGPGTFTDTQYF.

V usage is TRBV3-1 (or the pseudogene TRBV3-2) and J usage is TRBJ2-5; D is unclear. V was clipped by 0 bases and J by 2 bases, with 4 bases between them. The CDR3 has 13 amino acids. Germline V gene sequence: CDR1 LGHDT, CDR2 YNNKEL (reference sequence). The CDR3, as DNA: TGTGCCAGCAGCCAAGACCTACAAGAGACCCAGTACTTC. It encodes CASSQDLQETQYF.

The CDR3 reads CASSLVTRRLYGYTF. The CDR3 DNA reads TGTGCCAGCAGCTTAGTAACCAGGCGGCTCTATGGCTACACCTTC. The chain joins TRBV7-9 to TRBJ1-2; D gene ambiguous. The V gene's germline CDR1 is SEHNR and CDR2 FQNEAQ (reference sequence). This CDR3 is 15 amino acids long. V was clipped by 1 base and J by 4 bases, with 13 bases between them.

This clone was detected once. The chain carries TRBV30 and TRBJ1-6; D unclear. Germline V CDR1 and CDR2: GTSNPN, SVGIG (reference sequence). The germline V and J ends were trimmed by 0 bases and 5 bases, with 11 bases remaining between them. The CDR3 extends over 15 amino acids. This CDR3 reads CAWSVRRLNNSPLHF. Written as DNA, the CDR3 is TGTGCCTGGAGTGTACGCAGGCTAAATAATTCACCCCTCCACTTT.

The chain employs TRBV11-3 and TRBJ2-3, with D uncertain. CDR1 and CDR2 (germline): SGHNT, YENEEA. V lost 5 bases, J lost 0 bases, and 3 bases lay in between. CDR3 size: 12 residues. As DNA, the CDR3 is TGTGCCAGCAGCAGCAGCACAGATACGCAGTATTTT. It translates to CASSSSTDTQYF.

The chain couples TRBV27 to TRBJ2-7; a weak D match, TRBD2 (7 bases). The V gene lost 2 bases and the J gene lost 1 base, with 21 bases spanning the gap. The length of the CDR3 is 18 residues. Germline V CDR1 and CDR2: MNHEY, SMNVEV (reference sequence). CDR3 in DNA: TGTGCCAGCAGTTTACTGGGGGGGGGCCCCACTCTATCCTACGAGCAGTACTTC. This translates into CASSLLGGGPTLSYEQYF.

The rearrangement links TRBV27 to TRBJ1-1; 10 bases agree with TRBD1. The CDR3 extends over 14 amino acids. Germline V lookup: CDR1 MNHEY, CDR2 SMNVEV (reference sequence). The trim removed 6 bases at V and 7 bases at J, leaving 8 bases unmatched. CDR3 region: CASSPRQGANEAFF. The CDR3 DNA follows: TGTGCCAGCAGCCCGCGACAGGGGGCGAATGAAGCTTTCTTT.

The chain links TRBV4-1 to TRBJ2-1; 11 bases match TRBD2. CDR1 MGHRA and CDR2 YSYEKL come from the germline V gene. The CDR3 runs 17 residues. Trimming took 2 bases from V and 8 from J; bases not matched to a gene: 11. CDR3: CASSQPSLAGGEHEQFF. The CDR3 DNA reads TGCGCCAGCAGCCAACCTTCCTTAGCGGGAGGGGAACATGAGCAGTTCTTC.

The chain employs TRBV7-2 and TRBJ2-7; 7 nucleotides agree with TRBD1. The length of the CDR3 is 13 residues. The germline gives CDR1 SGHTA, CDR2 FQGNSA. V lost 4 bases to trimming and J lost 3 bases; unmatched junction nucleotides: 3. As DNA, the CDR3 is TGTGCCAGCAGCTCCTCAGGGGGCTACGAGCAGTACTTC. This gives the protein CASSSSGGYEQYF.

The J gene is TRBJ2-1, the V gene TRBV9; D remains unclear. The V gene lost 3 bases and the J gene lost 8 bases, with 9 bases spanning the gap. This CDR3 comprises 12 residues. The germline CDR1 and CDR2 sequences are SGDLS and YYNGEE. CDR3 sequence (DNA): TGTGCCAGCAGCGCCCCTCGGTATGAGCAGTTCTTC. It encodes CASSAPRYEQFF.